This T cell receptor beta chain derives from a study of shared clonotypes between healthy human individuals. Study findings and constraints: Though the depth was large, rarefaction showed that sorted-subset sequencing was incomplete.

A word on this clone: Its matching antigen is unknown.

Naive CD8 isolation took CD45RO-negative cells positively selected for CCR7 and excluded terminally differentiated effector memory CD45RA+ cells. The germline CDR1 and CDR2 sequences are SGHVS and FNYEAQ. Trimming removed 5 bases from V and 0 bases from J; junction bases left unmatched: 7. The CDR3 sequence is 16 residues long. Here immunoSEQ multiplex PCR was the method, and the copy in TCRdb shows in-frame clones only, minus some. The sample yields about 820,000 clones, around 93% seen once. Sequencing input: naive CD8+ T cells sorted from blood. The clonotype originates from a man younger than 40 in good health. This rearrangement joins TRBV7-6 to TRBJ2-3; TRBD1 agrees at 8 bases. For the CDR3, the DNA is TGTGCCAGCAGCGGGGGACAGGAATTGAGCACAGATACGCAGTATTTT. Its translation is CASSGGQELSTDTQYF.